This T cell receptor beta chain was documented in a study of PD-1 blockade in classical Hodgkin lymphoma. Findings of the study overall: According to reports, newly diagnosed patients had lower baseline TCR diversity than healthy donors, and relapsed/refractory patients had lower baseline TCR diversity still. Complete responders entered with baseline diversity on par with newly diagnosed patients, the results showed. Factors driving the repertoire differences, possibly disease activity or prior therapy, remain undefined.

Documented time point: cycle 4 day 1 (C4D1), after 6 weeks of nivolumab. All patients experienced relapse after autologous stem cell transplantation, and brentuximab vedotin exposure was variable. Isolation of CD8+ T cells from thawed PBMCs used magnetic negative selection. Patients' outcomes at their best amounted to complete response, partial response or progressive disease. Measured with immunoSEQ multiplex PCR; TCRdb has only the in-frame clones, and not every one. The sample shows approximately 9,900 clones, 70% to 80% of them seen only once. This clone was observed a single time. Its antigen remains unidentified. The CDR3 is made up of 14 amino acids. Germline assignment: CDR1 SQVTM and CDR2 ANQGSEA. V was shortened by 1 base and J by 0 bases, with 10 bases between the two germline ends.

This receptor was identified in a human donor with classical Hodgkin lymphoma. The sequencing here drew on CD8+ T cells from blood, taken before the fourth cycle of nivolumab. This sequence joins TRBV29-1 and TRBJ2-7; D is possibly TRBD1 (6 bases). In DNA form, the CDR3 reads TGCAGCGTTGAAGGTGGGGACAACTCCTACGAGCAGTACTTC. As protein: CSVEGGDNSYEQYF.